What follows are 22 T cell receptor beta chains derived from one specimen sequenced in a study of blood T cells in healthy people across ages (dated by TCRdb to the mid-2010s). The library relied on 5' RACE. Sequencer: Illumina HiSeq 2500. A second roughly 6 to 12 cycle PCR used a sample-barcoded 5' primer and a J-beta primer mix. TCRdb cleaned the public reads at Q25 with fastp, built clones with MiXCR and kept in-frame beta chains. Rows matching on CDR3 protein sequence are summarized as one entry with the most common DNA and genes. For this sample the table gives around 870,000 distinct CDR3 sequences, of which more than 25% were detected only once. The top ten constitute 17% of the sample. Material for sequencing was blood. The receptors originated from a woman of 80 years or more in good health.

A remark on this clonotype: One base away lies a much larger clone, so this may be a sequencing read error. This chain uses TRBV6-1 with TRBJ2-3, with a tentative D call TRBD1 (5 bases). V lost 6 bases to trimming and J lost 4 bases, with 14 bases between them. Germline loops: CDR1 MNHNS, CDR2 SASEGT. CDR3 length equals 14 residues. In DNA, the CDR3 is TGTGCCAGCAGGGCGTCTCAGGGCGCAGATACGCAGTATTTT. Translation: CASRASQGADTQYF.

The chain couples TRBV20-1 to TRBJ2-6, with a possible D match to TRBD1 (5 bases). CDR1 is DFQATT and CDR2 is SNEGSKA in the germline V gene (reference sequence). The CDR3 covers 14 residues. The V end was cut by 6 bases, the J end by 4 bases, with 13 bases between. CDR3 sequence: CSAIFPGGANVLTF. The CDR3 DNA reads TGCAGTGCAATCTTCCCAGGGGGGGCCAACGTCCTGACTTTC.

The CDR3 DNA sequence: TGTGCCAGCTTGAAAACGGGACAGGAGGCCGGCTACACCTTC. It specifies CASLKTGQEAGYTF. The rearrangement uses TRBV18 and TRBJ1-2; 8 bases agree with TRBD1. Germline trimming cut 7 bases from V and 8 bases from J; bases unmatched to any gene: 12. The CDR3 is 14 amino acids. The germline CDR1 and CDR2 sequences are KGHSH and LQKENI. Combining the CDR3 with reference TRBV18 and TRBJ1-2 gives the whole variable domain NAGVMQNPRHLVRRRGQEARLRCSPMKGHSHVYWYRQLPEEGLKFMVYLQKENIIDESGMPKERFSAEFPKEGPSILRIQQVVRGDSAAYFCASLKTGQEAGYTFGSGTRLTVV.

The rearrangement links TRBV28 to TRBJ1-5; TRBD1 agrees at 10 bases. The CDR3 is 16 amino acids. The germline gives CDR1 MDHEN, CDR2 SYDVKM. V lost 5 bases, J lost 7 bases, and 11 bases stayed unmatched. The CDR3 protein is CASSPPGQGTDQPQHF. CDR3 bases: TGTGCCAGCAGTCCTCCGGGACAGGGGACCGACCAGCCCCAGCATTTT.

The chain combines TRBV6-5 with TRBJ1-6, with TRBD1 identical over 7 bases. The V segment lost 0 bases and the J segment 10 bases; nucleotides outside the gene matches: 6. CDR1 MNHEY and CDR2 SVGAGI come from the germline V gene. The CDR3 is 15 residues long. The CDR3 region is CASSYSSQGGSPLHF. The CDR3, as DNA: TGTGCCAGCAGTTACTCGTCGCAGGGGGGATCACCCCTCCACTTT.

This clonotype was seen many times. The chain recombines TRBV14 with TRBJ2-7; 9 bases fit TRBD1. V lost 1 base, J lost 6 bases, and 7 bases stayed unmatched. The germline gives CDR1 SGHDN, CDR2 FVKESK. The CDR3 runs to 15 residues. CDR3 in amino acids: CASSQAPGQGAEQYF. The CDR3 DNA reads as TGTGCCAGCAGCCAAGCCCCGGGACAGGGAGCCGAGCAGTACTTC.

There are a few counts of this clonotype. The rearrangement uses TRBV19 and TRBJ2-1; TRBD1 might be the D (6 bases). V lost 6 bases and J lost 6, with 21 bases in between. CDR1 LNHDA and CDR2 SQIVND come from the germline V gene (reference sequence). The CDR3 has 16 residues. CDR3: CASRHGGRGRGNEQFF. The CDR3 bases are TGTGCCAGTAGACATGGGGGCCGTGGTAGAGGCAATGAGCAGTTCTTC.

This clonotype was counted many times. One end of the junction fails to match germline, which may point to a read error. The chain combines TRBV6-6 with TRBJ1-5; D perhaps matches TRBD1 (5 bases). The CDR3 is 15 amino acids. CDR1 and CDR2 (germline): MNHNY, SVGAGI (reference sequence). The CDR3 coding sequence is TGTGCCAGCAGTTACTCGGTGCAGGGCAACCAGCCCCAGCATTTT. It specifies CASSYSVQGNQPQHF.

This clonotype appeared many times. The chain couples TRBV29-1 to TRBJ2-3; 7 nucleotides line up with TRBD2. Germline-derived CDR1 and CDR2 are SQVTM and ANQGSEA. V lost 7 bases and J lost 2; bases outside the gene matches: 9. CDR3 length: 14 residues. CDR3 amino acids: CSGLPRGVTDTQYF. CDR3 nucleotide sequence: TGCAGCGGCCTTCCCCGGGGGGTCACAGATACGCAGTATTTT.

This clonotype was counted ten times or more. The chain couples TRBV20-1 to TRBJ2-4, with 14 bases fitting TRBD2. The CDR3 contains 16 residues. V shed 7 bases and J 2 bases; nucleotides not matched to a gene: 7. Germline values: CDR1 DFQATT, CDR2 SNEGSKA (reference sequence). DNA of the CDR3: TGCAGTGGGACTAGCGGGGGGCCCCTGACCAAAAACATTCAGTACTTC. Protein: CSGTSGGPLTKNIQYF.

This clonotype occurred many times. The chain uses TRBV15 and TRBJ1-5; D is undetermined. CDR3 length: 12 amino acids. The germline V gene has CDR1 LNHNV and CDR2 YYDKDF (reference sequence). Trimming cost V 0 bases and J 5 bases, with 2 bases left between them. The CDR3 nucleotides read TGTGCCACCAGCAGAGATTATCAGCCCCAGCATTTT. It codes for CATSRDYQPQHF.

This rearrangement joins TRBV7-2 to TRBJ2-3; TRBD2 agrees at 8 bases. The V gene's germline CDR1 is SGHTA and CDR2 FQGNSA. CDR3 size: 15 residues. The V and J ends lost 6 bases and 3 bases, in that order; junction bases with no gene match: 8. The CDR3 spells CASSSGTSRTDTQYF. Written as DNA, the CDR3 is TGTGCCAGCAGTTCCGGGACTAGTAGGACAGATACGCAGTATTTT.

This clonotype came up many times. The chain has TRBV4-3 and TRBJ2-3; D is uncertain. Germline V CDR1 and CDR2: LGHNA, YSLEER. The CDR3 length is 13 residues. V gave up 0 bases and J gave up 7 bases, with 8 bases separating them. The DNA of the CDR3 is TGCGCCAGCAGCCAAGAAGTGGGAAATACGCAGTATTTT. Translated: CASSQEVGNTQYF.

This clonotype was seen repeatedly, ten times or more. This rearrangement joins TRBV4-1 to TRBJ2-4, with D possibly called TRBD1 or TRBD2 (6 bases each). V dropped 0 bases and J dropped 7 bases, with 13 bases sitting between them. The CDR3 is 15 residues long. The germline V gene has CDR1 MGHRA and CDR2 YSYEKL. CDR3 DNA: TGCGCCAGCAGCCAAGATGGGGGGCGCGGGAACATTCAGTACTTC. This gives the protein CASSQDGGRGNIQYF.

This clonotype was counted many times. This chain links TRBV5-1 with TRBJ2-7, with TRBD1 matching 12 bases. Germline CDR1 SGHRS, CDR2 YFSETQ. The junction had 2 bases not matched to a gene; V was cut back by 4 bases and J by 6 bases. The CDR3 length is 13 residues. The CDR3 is CASSQGQGAEQYF. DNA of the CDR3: TGCGCCAGCAGCCAGGGACAGGGGGCCGAGCAGTACTTC.

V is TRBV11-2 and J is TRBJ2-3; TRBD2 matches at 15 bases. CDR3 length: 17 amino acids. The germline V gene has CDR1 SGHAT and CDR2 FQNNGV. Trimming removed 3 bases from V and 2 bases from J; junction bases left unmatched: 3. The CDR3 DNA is TGTGCCAGCAGCTTGGGGACTAGCGGGGGGACCACAGATACGCAGTATTTT. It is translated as CASSLGTSGGTTDTQYF.

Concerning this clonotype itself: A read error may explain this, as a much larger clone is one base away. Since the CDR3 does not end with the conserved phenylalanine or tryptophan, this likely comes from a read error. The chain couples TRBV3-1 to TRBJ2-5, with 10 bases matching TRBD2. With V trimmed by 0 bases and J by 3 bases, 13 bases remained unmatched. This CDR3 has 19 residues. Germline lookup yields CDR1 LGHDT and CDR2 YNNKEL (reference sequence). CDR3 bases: TGTGCCAGCAGCCAAGACCGTAGCGGGGGGACTTACTACAAAGAGACCCAGTACGTC. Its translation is CASSQDRSGGTYYKETQYV.

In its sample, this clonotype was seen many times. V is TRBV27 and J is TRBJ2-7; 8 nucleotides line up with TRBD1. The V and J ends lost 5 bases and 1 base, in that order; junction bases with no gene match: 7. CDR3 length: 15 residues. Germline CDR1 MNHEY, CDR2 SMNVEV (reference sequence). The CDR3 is CASSPTGGPSYEQYF. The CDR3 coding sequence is TGTGCCAGCAGTCCAACAGGGGGACCTTCCTACGAGCAGTACTTC.

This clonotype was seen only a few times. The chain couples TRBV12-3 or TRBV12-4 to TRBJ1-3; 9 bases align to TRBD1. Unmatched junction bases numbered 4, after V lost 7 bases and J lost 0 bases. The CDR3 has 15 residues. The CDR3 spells CASTQTGGSGNTIYF. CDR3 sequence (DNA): TGTGCCAGCACTCAGACAGGGGGCTCTGGAAACACCATATATTTT.

The DNA for the CDR3 is TGTGCCAGCAGTATATGGGACACCGCTAATTCACCCCTCCACTTT. Translation gives CASSIWDTANSPLHF. The rearrangement links TRBV2 to TRBJ1-6; perhaps TRBD1 as D (6 bases). In germline, CDR1 is SNHLY, CDR2 FYNNEI. Between the trimmed V and J ends, which lost 5 bases and 6 bases, there was a span of 14 bases. This CDR3 spans 15 amino acids.

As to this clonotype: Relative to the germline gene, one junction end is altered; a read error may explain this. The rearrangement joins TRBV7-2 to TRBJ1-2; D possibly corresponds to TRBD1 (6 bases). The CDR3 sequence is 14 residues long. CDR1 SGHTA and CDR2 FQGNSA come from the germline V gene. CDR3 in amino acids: CAGSLGGRGFGYTF. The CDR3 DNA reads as TGTGCCGGCAGCTTAGGGGGACGGGGGTTTGGCTACACCTTC.

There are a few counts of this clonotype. CDR3 in DNA: TGTGCCAGCAGTTCAGGGGGGACCACCGGGGCGACGCAGTATTTT. It encodes CASSSGGTTGATQYF. The chain combines TRBV28 with TRBJ2-3; TRBD1 might be the D (7 bases). Per germline, CDR1 MDHEN and CDR2 SYDVKM. The CDR3 spans 15 residues. V was shortened by 4 bases and J by 9 bases, with 20 bases between the two germline ends.